A selection of T cell receptor beta chains follows, all from one sample in a study of beta chain features in type 1 diabetes. The data were produced by immunoSEQ multiplex PCR, yet TCRdb's version contains in-frame clones alone and is incomplete. This table has 150,000 to 200,000 clones, more than 10% appearing once. The sample was central memory CD4+ T cells from blood. The receptors here all came from a woman aged 18-35 years in good health. CDR3s include the opening cysteine and the closing phenylalanine or tryptophan. Each record gives: CDR3 protein, CDR3 DNA, clone size, D gene, J gene, V gene, CDR3 length. The D gene is left open where the match is weak. Rows give clone size only sometimes, using once, few, many, or a class for an expanded clone.

CDR3 protein: CASNSQRIYEQYF
CDR3 DNA: TGTGCCAGCAATAGCCAGCGGATCTACGAGCAGTACTTC
clone size: few
D gene: NA
J gene: TRBJ2-7
V gene: TRBV2
CDR3 length: 13

CDR3 protein: CAIPREDTGELFF
CDR3 DNA: TGCGCCATCCCCCGGGAGGACACCGGGGAGCTGTTTTTT
clone size: few
D gene: TRBD2
J gene: TRBJ2-2
V gene: TRBV5-1
CDR3 length: 13

CDR3 protein: CASRIGTGMYF
CDR3 DNA: TGTGCCAGCAGGATAGGGACAGGAATGTACTTC
clone size: few
D gene: TRBD1
J gene: TRBJ2-7
V gene: TRBV28
CDR3 length: 11

CDR3 protein: CASSVWGEETQYF
CDR3 DNA: TGTGCCAGCAGCGTATGGGGGGAAGAGACCCAGTACTTC
clone size: NA
D gene: NA
J gene: TRBJ2-5
V gene: TRBV9
CDR3 length: 13

CDR3 protein: CAWNARGGQPQHF
CDR3 DNA: TGTGCCTGGAACGCCAGGGGCGGTCAGCCCCAGCATTTT
clone size: NA
D gene: NA
J gene: TRBJ1-5
V gene: TRBV30
CDR3 length: 13

CDR3 protein: CASSVGGLAGKHNEQFF
CDR3 DNA: TGTGCCAGCAGCGTAGGAGGGCTAGCGGGGAAGCACAATGAGCAGTTCTTC
clone size: NA
D gene: TRBD2
J gene: TRBJ2-1
V gene: TRBV9
CDR3 length: 17

CDR3 protein: CASTSGQLTRYGYTF
CDR3 DNA: TGTGCCAGCACCTCGGGACAGTTAACCCGTTATGGCTACACCTTC
clone size: NA
D gene: TRBD1
J gene: TRBJ1-2
V gene: TRBV28
CDR3 length: 15

CDR3 protein: CASSRSGLAGINEQFF
CDR3 DNA: TGTGCCAGCAGCCGCTCGGGACTAGCGGGGATCAATGAGCAGTTCTTC
clone size: NA
D gene: TRBD2
J gene: TRBJ2-1
V gene: TRBV5-6
CDR3 length: 16

CDR3 protein: CASSPPGLAGADTQYF
CDR3 DNA: TGTGCCAGCTCACCTCCGGGACTAGCGGGAGCAGATACGCAGTATTTT
clone size: few
D gene: TRBD2
J gene: TRBJ2-3
V gene: TRBV18
CDR3 length: 16

CDR3 protein: CASSNRQGRWNEQFF
CDR3 DNA: TGTGCCAGTAGTAACCGACAGGGACGTTGGAATGAGCAGTTCTTC
clone size: few
D gene: TRBD1
J gene: TRBJ2-1
V gene: TRBV19
CDR3 length: 15

CDR3 protein: CAWTSGRTDTQYF
CDR3 DNA: TGTGCCTGGACTAGCGGCCGCACAGATACGCAGTATTTT
clone size: NA
D gene: TRBD2
J gene: TRBJ2-3
V gene: TRBV30
CDR3 length: 13

CDR3 protein: CSALFGTGGRGLAGALRETQYF
CDR3 DNA: TGCAGCGCTTTATTTGGGACAGGGGGCAGGGGACTAGCGGGAGCCCTCCGAGAGACCCAGTACTTC
clone size: once
D gene: TRBD2
J gene: TRBJ2-5
V gene: TRBV29-1
CDR3 length: 22

CDR3 protein: CASSQQENSDQPQHF
CDR3 DNA: TGTGCCAGCTCACAACAGGAAAACAGCGATCAGCCCCAGCATTTT
clone size: NA
D gene: NA
J gene: TRBJ1-5
V gene: TRBV18
CDR3 length: 15

CDR3 protein: CASSLGQRVGYTF
CDR3 DNA: TGTGCCAGCAGCTTAGGACAGCGGGTTGGCTACACCTTC
clone size: many
D gene: NA
J gene: TRBJ1-2
V gene: TRBV11-2
CDR3 length: 13

CDR3 protein: CASQKGRLNTEAFF
CDR3 DNA: TGTGCCTCGCAGAAGGGGCGTTTGAACACTGAAGCTTTCTTT
clone size: few
D gene: NA
J gene: TRBJ1-1
V gene: TRBV30
CDR3 length: 14

CDR3 protein: CASSTKTSGSWNTQYF
CDR3 DNA: TGTGCCAGCAGTACTAAGACTAGCGGGAGTTGGAATACGCAGTATTTT
clone size: NA
D gene: TRBD2
J gene: TRBJ2-3
V gene: TRBV27
CDR3 length: 16

CDR3 protein: CASSLTLAGSSSYNEQFF
CDR3 DNA: TGTGCCAGCAGCTTAACACTAGCGGGCTCGAGCTCCTACAATGAGCAGTTCTTC
clone size: NA
D gene: TRBD2
J gene: TRBJ2-1
V gene: TRBV11-3
CDR3 length: 18

CDR3 protein: CSVVGGRSTDTQYF
CDR3 DNA: TGCAGCGTTGTGGGGGGGCGCAGCACAGATACGCAGTATTTT
clone size: few
D gene: NA
J gene: TRBJ2-3
V gene: TRBV29-1
CDR3 length: 14

CDR3 protein: CASSLGGTGLNYGYTF
CDR3 DNA: TGTGCCAGCAGCCTAGGCGGGACAGGCCTTAACTATGGCTACACCTTC
clone size: few
D gene: TRBD1
J gene: TRBJ1-2
V gene: TRBV4-2
CDR3 length: 16

CDR3 protein: CASRFPGGLDGYTF
CDR3 DNA: TGCGCCAGCAGGTTCCCCGGAGGGTTGGATGGCTACACCTTC
clone size: few
D gene: NA
J gene: TRBJ1-2
V gene: TRBV4-1
CDR3 length: 14

CDR3 protein: CASFAGSTDTQYF
CDR3 DNA: TGTGCCAGCTTCGCGGGTAGCACAGATACGCAGTATTTT
clone size: NA
D gene: NA
J gene: TRBJ2-3
V gene: TRBV6-5
CDR3 length: 13

CDR3 protein: CASSLVAGGNTQYF
CDR3 DNA: TGTGCCAGCAGCTTAGTGGCCGGGGGGAACACCCAGTACTTC
clone size: few
D gene: TRBD2
J gene: TRBJ2-5
V gene: TRBV5-4
CDR3 length: 14

CDR3 protein: CASSFPSGGYTF
CDR3 DNA: TGTGCCAGCAGCTTCCCCTCCGGTGGCTACACCTTC
clone size: NA
D gene: NA
J gene: TRBJ1-2
V gene: TRBV5-4
CDR3 length: 12

CDR3 protein: CASSQGQGIETQYF
CDR3 DNA: TGTGCCAGCAGTCAGGGACAGGGGATAGAGACCCAGTACTTC
clone size: NA
D gene: TRBD1
J gene: TRBJ2-5
V gene: TRBV6-6
CDR3 length: 14

CDR3 protein: CASSFGTGLNTEAFF
CDR3 DNA: TGTGCCAGCAGTTTCGGGACAGGGCTGAACACTGAAGCTTTCTTT
clone size: few
D gene: TRBD1
J gene: TRBJ1-1
V gene: TRBV27
CDR3 length: 15